One sample yielded the 27 T cell receptor beta chains listed below, sequenced in a study of response to subunit inactivated influenza vaccine. TCRdb fed the RT-PCR reads into MiXCR, producing one record per CDR3 protein. The sample yields 300,000 to 350,000 distinct CDR3 sequences, 21% seen once. The sequencing used PBMCs from blood, collected roughly 20 months after vaccination. These receptors were obtained from a man in his fifties or sixties who received an inactivated influenza vaccine.

This clonotype was seen only a few times. CDR3: CSARDPRGGHDEQFF. The CDR3 DNA follows: TGCAGTGCTAGAGATCCGCGGGGGGGCCACGATGAGCAGTTCTTC. J is TRBJ2-1 and V is TRBV20-1; 9 bases line up with TRBD2. The CDR3 loop spans 15 amino acids. The germline CDR1 and CDR2 sequences are DFQATT and SNEGSKA (reference sequence). The trim removed 0 bases at V and 8 bases at J, leaving 8 bases unmatched.

The chain is built from TRBV12-3 or TRBV12-4 and TRBJ1-4, with 7 bases identical to TRBD1. The CDR3 runs 15 residues. Trimming cost V 7 bases and J 6 bases; bases outside gene matches: 11. CDR3 in amino acids: CASKEEYGTDEKLFF. In DNA form, the CDR3 reads TGTGCCAGCAAAGAAGAGTACGGGACAGATGAAAAACTGTTTTTT.

CDR3 sequence reads: CSARESSGGYEQYF. The CDR3 DNA reads TGCAGTGCTAGGGAATCTAGCGGGGGATACGAGCAGTACTTC. The genes are TRBV20-1 and TRBJ2-7; TRBD2 matches at 10 bases. There are 14 residues in the CDR3. With 3 bases clipped from V and 4 bases from J, the junction kept 6 bases outside the gene matches. Germline CDR1 reads DFQATT; CDR2 reads SNEGSKA (reference sequence).

This CDR3 is CASSPPGNPYEQYF. CDR3 nucleotides: TGTGCCAGCAGCCCACCAGGGAACCCCTACGAGCAGTACTTC. J is TRBJ2-7 and V is TRBV14, with D tentatively TRBD1 (5 bases). The germline CDR1 and CDR2 sequences are SGHDN and FVKESK. The CDR3 consists of 14 residues. Trimming removed 4 bases at V and 2 bases at J, with 12 bases between.

The gene calls are TRBV18 and TRBJ1-2, with a possible D match to TRBD1 (5 bases). V was pared by 3 bases and J by 4 bases, with 9 bases between. In germline, CDR1 is KGHSH, CDR2 LQKENI. The CDR3 totals 13 residues. The CDR3 DNA reads as TGTGCCAGCTCACCTCCGACAGCCTATGGCTACACCTTC. This encodes CASSPPTAYGYTF.

This clonotype turned up a few times. This chain links TRBV20-1 with TRBJ1-5; TRBD1 is a possible D gene (5 bases). V was pared by 3 bases and J by 3 bases, with 12 bases between. This CDR3 spans 14 amino acids. Germline lookup yields CDR1 DFQATT and CDR2 SNEGSKA (reference sequence). The CDR3 here is CSASVARDNQPQHF. The CDR3 DNA reads as TGCAGTGCTAGTGTTGCCAGGGACAATCAGCCCCAGCATTTT.

The gene calls are TRBV18 and TRBJ2-2; the match to TRBD1 covers 8 bases. CDR1 and CDR2 from the germline V gene are KGHSH and LQKENI. Losses at the gene ends were 2 bases for V and 4 bases for J; bases not matched to a gene: 6. The CDR3 is made up of 16 amino acids. The DNA for the CDR3 is TGTGCCAGCTCACCATTTGGGACAGGACTCACCGGGGAGCTGTTTTTT. Protein product: CASSPFGTGLTGELFF.

The genes are TRBV4-3 and TRBJ2-5, with D unresolved. Germline CDR1 reads LGHNA; CDR2 reads YSLEER. Between the trimmed V and J ends, which lost 0 bases and 2 bases, there was a span of 10 bases. The CDR3 has 15 residues. The CDR3, as DNA: TGCGCCAGCAGCCAAGAATACGGCAGACAAGAGACCCAGTACTTC. Its protein is CASSQEYGRQETQYF.

This clonotype has only one observation. The rearrangement uses TRBV20-1 and TRBJ1-2; no clear D. Trimming took 7 bases from V and 5 from J, leaving 14 bases between them. Germline V gene lookup returns CDR1 DFQATT and CDR2 SNEGSKA (reference sequence). The CDR3 spans 12 residues. CDR3 nucleotide sequence: TGCAGTGGAGACGGGGAAAGTTATGGCTACACCTTC. Protein: CSGDGESYGYTF.

The V and J genes are TRBV6-5 and TRBJ1-4; D possibly corresponds to TRBD1 (5 bases). This CDR3 region has 15 residues. CDR1 and CDR2 from the germline V gene are MNHEY and SVGAGI. Trimming removed 4 bases from V and 8 bases from J, with 17 bases in between. The CDR3 loop is CASSLASGLTEKLFF. For the CDR3, the DNA is TGTGCCAGCAGTTTAGCGTCGGGACTGACGGAAAAACTGTTTTTT.

This rearrangement joins TRBV7-9 to TRBJ2-1, with D perhaps matching TRBD2 (6 bases). This CDR3 has 16 residues. Per germline, CDR1 SEHNR and CDR2 FQNEAQ (reference sequence). The germline V and J ends were trimmed by 5 bases and 4 bases, with 18 bases remaining between them. CDR3 sequence reads: CASSPRGGEVYNEQFF. The CDR3 region has the DNA TGTGCCAGCAGCCCTAGGGGCGGGGAGGTATACAATGAGCAGTTCTTC.

The V and J genes are TRBV27 and TRBJ1-6, with D unclear. Germline assignment: CDR1 MNHEY and CDR2 SMNVEV (reference sequence). The CDR3 totals 13 residues. V lost 4 bases, J lost 7 bases, and 8 bases lay in between. The CDR3 spells CASSWYANSPLHF. The CDR3, as DNA: TGTGCCAGCAGTTGGTACGCAAATTCACCCCTCCACTTT.

In its sample, this clonotype was seen many times. The chain is built from TRBV5-1 and TRBJ1-4; 9 nucleotides align to TRBD1. The CDR3 contains 15 residues. The V gene end was trimmed by 3 bases and the J gene end by 7 bases; junction bases not matched to a gene: 7. Germline-derived CDR1 and CDR2 are SGHRS and YFSETQ. DNA of the CDR3: TGCGCCAGCAGCTCCCGTGGGACAGGGATTGAAAAACTGTTTTTT. This gives the protein CASSSRGTGIEKLFF.

On this clonotype itself: A junction end diverges from the germline sequence, so it may reflect a read error. The chain combines TRBV11-2 with TRBJ1-6; no firm D call. The germline CDR1 and CDR2 sequences are SGHAT and FQNNGV. The CDR3 extends over 15 amino acids. The CDR3: CASSEQALYSSPLHF. The CDR3 DNA reads TGTGCCAGCAGCGAGCAGGCTCTTTATAGTTCACCCCTCCACTTT.

The J gene is TRBJ1-6, the V gene TRBV19; D not certain. CDR1 and CDR2 from the germline V gene are LNHDA and SQIVND (reference sequence). The CDR3 extends over 15 amino acids. V lost 3 bases and J lost 10, with 16 bases in between. CDR3 sequence reads: CASSISWRLESPLHF. The CDR3, as DNA: TGTGCCAGTAGTATTTCCTGGAGACTTGAATCACCCCTCCACTTT.

There are many counts of this clonotype. The chain employs TRBV12-3 or TRBV12-4 and TRBJ1-5; maybe TRBD1 (6 bases). There are 17 residues in the CDR3. V shed 0 bases and J shed 3 bases, with 15 bases lying between them. CDR3 sequence (DNA): TGTGCCAGCAGTTTAGCGCTGAACAGGGACCACAATCAGCCCCAGCATTTT. It codes for CASSLALNRDHNQPQHF.

The sample holds many counts of this clonotype. The rearrangement joins TRBV2 to TRBJ1-2, with D possibly matching TRBD1 (5 bases). The CDR3 consists of 13 residues. The V and J ends lost 8 bases and 4 bases respectively, with 14 bases between them. The germline gives CDR1 SNHLY, CDR2 FYNNEI. CDR3 coding DNA: TGTGCCAGCTCCCCCCAGGGTGCCTATGGCTACACCTTC. It codes for CASSPQGAYGYTF.

This clonotype was detected many times. The CDR3 loop is CASSLPWDTDEEQYF. The CDR3 DNA follows: TGTGCCAGCAGCCTCCCATGGGACACTGACGAAGAGCAGTACTTC. The chain joins TRBV5-6 to TRBJ2-7, with D maybe TRBD1 (6 bases). This CDR3 has 15 amino acids. Trimming pared 4 bases from V and 7 bases from J, leaving 21 bases between. From germline, CDR1 is SGHDT and CDR2 YYEEEE.

The V and J genes are TRBV2 and TRBJ2-7; unclear D gene. CDR3 length: 13 amino acids. The V end was cut by 3 bases, the J end by 0 bases, with 6 bases between. Germline lookup yields CDR1 SNHLY and CDR2 FYNNEI. CDR3 amino acids: CASSEVSSYEQYF. CDR3 in DNA: TGTGCCAGCAGTGAGGTGTCCTCCTACGAGCAGTACTTC. Filled out from reference TRBV2 and TRBJ2-7, the complete variable domain reads EPEVTQTPSHQVTQMGQEVILRCVPISNHLYFYWYRQILGQKVEFLVSFYNNEISEKSEIFDDQFSVERPDGSNFTLKIRSTKLEDSAMYFCASSEVSSYEQYFGPGTRLTVT.

In this sample, this clonotype turned up a few times. The rearrangement uses TRBV12-3 or TRBV12-4 and TRBJ2-1; 8 bases are shared with TRBD2. CDR3 length: 16 amino acids. J was trimmed by 2 bases and V by 1 base; bases with no gene match: 4. In DNA form, the CDR3 reads TGTGCCAGCAGTTTAGGCTTAGCGGGGACCTACAATGAGCAGTTCTTC. The encoded protein is CASSLGLAGTYNEQFF.

The chain couples TRBV14 to TRBJ1-2, with TRBD1 identical over 12 bases. CDR3 length equals 16 residues. Germline-derived CDR1 and CDR2 are SGHDN and FVKESK. The V gene end was trimmed by 3 bases and the J gene end by 6 bases; junction bases not matched to a gene: 8. The CDR3 sequence is CASSQVPGQGANGYTF. As DNA, the CDR3 is TGTGCCAGCAGCCAGGTTCCGGGACAGGGGGCAAATGGCTACACCTTC.

This clonotype was detected only a few times. The V and J genes are TRBV18 and TRBJ1-2; no firm D call. The germline V gene has CDR1 KGHSH and CDR2 LQKENI. The CDR3 sequence is 12 residues long. V dropped 2 bases and J dropped 8 bases, with 9 bases sitting between them. CDR3 in DNA: TGTGCCAGCTCACCAGGGCCGCGAGGCTACACCTTC. Translated, it gives CASSPGPRGYTF.

This clonotype was found a few times. The CDR3 DNA is TGTGCCAGCAGTTTACGGGCGAACACCGGGGAGCTGTTTTTT. It encodes CASSLRANTGELFF. The chain has TRBV7-9 and TRBJ2-2, with D hard to call. Germline CDR1 reads SEHNR; CDR2 reads FQNEAQ (reference sequence). The CDR3 runs 14 residues. Trimming stripped 6 bases from V and 0 bases from J, with 8 bases between.

This clonotype was seen repeatedly, ten times or more. The chain carries TRBV4-1 and TRBJ2-5; TRBD1 agrees at 8 bases. The CDR3 sequence is 13 residues long. Germline-derived CDR1 and CDR2 are MGHRA and YSYEKL. J gave up 5 bases and V 2 bases, and 1 base lay outside the gene matches. The CDR3 loop is CASSQTGGETQYF. For the CDR3, the DNA is TGCGCCAGCAGCCAAACAGGGGGGGAGACCCAGTACTTC.

This clonotype was counted only a few times. This chain links TRBV7-2 with TRBJ2-5; D remains ambiguous. The CDR3 is 13 residues long. Germline CDR1 SGHTA, CDR2 FQGNSA. V was clipped by 5 bases and J by 1 base, with 8 bases between them. The CDR3 coding sequence is TGTGCCAGCAGCCCAAGGACCCAAGAGACCCAGTACTTC. It yields the protein CASSPRTQETQYF.

As to this clonotype: One base away lies a much larger clone, so this may be a sequencing read error. The V and J genes are TRBV3-1 and TRBJ1-3; no clear D gene. Germline V gene sequence: CDR1 LGHDT, CDR2 YNNKEL (reference sequence). The CDR3 contains 14 residues. CDR3 nucleotide sequence: TGTGCCAGCAGCCAAGACTTTGGAGGAAACAGCATATATTTT. Translating gives CASSQDFGGNSIYF.

V gene TRBV7-8 combines with J gene TRBJ1-1; no clear D. Trimming removed 8 bases from V and 4 bases from J, with 17 bases in between. The CDR3 has 14 amino acids. The germline CDR1 and CDR2 sequences are SGHVS and FQNEAQ. The CDR3, as DNA: TGTGCCAGCCTGCCGGAATATCTCATCACTGAAGCTTTCTTT. Translated, it gives CASLPEYLITEAFF.